These 15 T cell receptor beta chains were all obtained from the same sample, sequenced in a study of OX40 agonist ivuxolimab in advanced cancers. Profiled with immunoSEQ multiplex PCR; TCRdb holds only in-frame clones, not every one. The data hold about 50,000 clones, with less than 90% observed a single time. The material was CD4+ or CD8+ T cells sorted from blood, obtained in a trial of the OX40 agonist ivuxolimab. Receptors were obtained from an adult with an advanced solid tumor such as melanoma, head and neck, liver or kidney cancer.

This sequence joins TRBV6-6 and TRBJ1-5; 11 bases fit TRBD1. This CDR3 has 15 amino acids. The V segment lost 6 bases and the J segment 4 bases; nucleotides outside the gene matches: 5. The V gene's germline CDR1 is MNHNY and CDR2 SVGAGI (reference sequence). The CDR3 region has the DNA TGTGCCAGCAGCCCCGGGACAGGGGGGAATCAGCCCCAGCATTTT. As protein: CASSPGTGGNQPQHF.

V gene TRBV30 combines with J gene TRBJ2-5; no reliable D call. This CDR3 comprises 12 residues. Trimming cost V 4 bases and J 5 bases, with 11 bases left between them. The germline gives CDR1 GTSNPN, CDR2 SVGIG (reference sequence). This CDR3 reads CAWTNNEETQYF. The CDR3 DNA is TGTGCCTGGACTAATAACGAGGAGACCCAGTACTTC.

About this clone itself: Since a far larger clone is one base different, this is likely a read error. This sample includes further DNA sequences coding for the same CDR3. The chain is built from TRBV4-1 and TRBJ2-5; 12 bases agree with TRBD2. Germline V gives CDR1 MGHRA, CDR2 YSYEKL. Trimming at V came to 0 bases and at J to 4 bases, leaving 3 bases not matched to a gene. The CDR3 has 16 residues. CDR3 sequence (DNA): TGCGCCAGCAGCCAAGACCCTAGCGGGGGGGCAGAGACCCAGTACTTC. It yields the protein CASSQDPSGGAETQYF.

This chain connects TRBV30 to TRBJ1-1; tentatively, D is TRBD1 (6 bases). Trimming took 6 bases from V and 5 from J, leaving 22 bases between them. Germline loops: CDR1 GTSNPN, CDR2 SVGIG (reference sequence). CDR3 length: 15 amino acids. The CDR3 reads CACQQGAEGRTEAFF. Written as DNA, the CDR3 is TGTGCCTGTCAACAGGGTGCTGAGGGTCGAACTGAAGCTTTCTTT.

The chain's CDR3 is CASSSMGQGLHEQYF. CDR3 sequence (DNA): TGTGCCAGCAGCTCGATGGGACAGGGGTTACACGAGCAGTACTTC. The J gene is TRBJ2-5, the V gene TRBV5-6; 10 positions agree with TRBD1. The J call is doubtful: the DNA matches TRBJ2-7 better. CDR3 length: 15 residues. The germline CDR1 and CDR2 sequences are SGHDT and YYEEEE.

This sequence joins TRBV4-3 and TRBJ1-1; 8 nucleotides line up with TRBD1. CDR3 length: 16 residues. Germline CDR1 LGHNA, CDR2 YSLEER. The J segment lost 0 bases and the V segment lost 4 bases, leaving 7 bases of the junction unmatched. CDR3 in DNA: TGCGCCAGCAGCCTAGAAATGGACAGGGTGAACACTGAAGCTTTCTTT. It yields the protein CASSLEMDRVNTEAFF.

The V call is TRBV29-1, the J call TRBJ1-1; 7 nucleotides agree with TRBD1. V was clipped by 2 bases and J by 5 bases; unmatched bases: 2. The CDR3 loop spans 12 amino acids. CDR1 is SQVTM, CDR2 ANQGSEA, per germline. The CDR3 nucleotides read TGCAGCGTTGAACAGGGGGATACTGAAGCTTTCTTT. Translation: CSVEQGDTEAFF.

The CDR3 DNA is TGTGCCTGGGGTGGGGAGGGTCCGAATCAGCCCCAGCATTTT. Translation: CAWGGEGPNQPQHF. The V and J genes are TRBV30 and TRBJ1-5; no clear D gene. The CDR3 spans 14 residues. Trimming removed 5 bases at V and 4 bases at J, with 15 bases between. Germline V lookup: CDR1 GTSNPN, CDR2 SVGIG (reference sequence).

The chain has TRBV15 and TRBJ2-7; 9 bases fit TRBD1. The CDR3 sequence is 15 residues long. The ends lost 3 bases at V and 3 bases at J; junction bases unmatched: 6. Germline CDR1 is LNHNV and CDR2 is YYDKDF (reference sequence). The CDR3 reads CATSSRGQGNYEQYF. As DNA, the CDR3 is TGTGCCACCAGCAGTCGGGGACAGGGAAACTACGAGCAGTACTTC.

The chain carries TRBV7-9 and TRBJ1-6, with 7 bases aligning to TRBD1. The junction had 8 bases not matched to a gene; V was cut back by 1 base and J by 5 bases. The CDR3 runs 17 residues. Germline V gene sequence: CDR1 SEHNR, CDR2 FQNEAQ (reference sequence). This CDR3 is CASSLGVRGGDNSPLHF. The DNA of the CDR3 is TGTGCCAGCAGCTTAGGGGTGAGAGGGGGCGATAATTCACCCCTCCACTTT. The full variable domain, its missing parts supplied by reference TRBV7-9 and TRBJ1-6, is DTGVSQNPRHKITKRGQNVTFRCDPISEHNRLYWYRQTLGQGPEFLTYFQNEAQLEKSRLLSDRFSAERPKGSFSTLEIQRTEQGDSAMYLCASSLGVRGGDNSPLHFGNGTRLTVT.

The rearrangement links TRBV29-1 to TRBJ2-1, with D possibly TRBD1 on 6 matching bases. This CDR3 has 12 residues. V lost 6 bases and J 8 bases, leaving 14 bases between the germline ends. Germline V gene data show CDR1 as SQVTM and CDR2 as ANQGSEA. DNA of the CDR3: TGCAGCGTCGAGACAGGTGGGGATGAGCAGTTCTTC. Its translation is CSVETGGDEQFF.

This chain connects TRBV7-9 to TRBJ2-3; 9 nucleotides line up with TRBD2. Germline loops: CDR1 SEHNR, CDR2 FQNEAQ (reference sequence). The V and J ends lost 2 bases and 5 bases, in that order; junction bases with no gene match: 8. This CDR3 is built from 16 residues. CDR3 region: CASSLSAGGSLDTQYF. The CDR3, as DNA: TGTGCCAGCAGCTTATCTGCGGGGGGGTCCTTAGATACGCAGTATTTT. Looking up the rest from reference TRBV7-9 and TRBJ2-3 gives the full variable domain: DTGVSQNPRHKITKRGQNVTFRCDPISEHNRLYWYRQTLGQGPEFLTYFQNEAQLEKSRLLSDRFSAERPKGSFSTLEIQRTEQGDSAMYLCASSLSAGGSLDTQYFGPGTRLTVL.

Only one count was recorded for this clone. The chain has TRBV19 and TRBJ1-2, with D perhaps TRBD1 (6 bases). Trimming took off 2 bases at V and 7 bases at J, with 23 bases between the two ends. Germline assignment: CDR1 LNHDA and CDR2 SQIVND (reference sequence). CDR3 size: 17 residues. The CDR3 reads CASSISPGGTGPTGYTF. The CDR3 DNA reads TGTGCCAGTAGTATATCGCCCGGGGGAACAGGGCCCACTGGCTACACCTTC.

The chain couples TRBV2 to TRBJ1-2; D perhaps matches TRBD1 (5 bases). The germline V gene has CDR1 SNHLY and CDR2 FYNNEI. V lost 5 bases, J lost 8 bases, and 12 bases lay in between. CDR3 size: 12 residues. The CDR3 sequence is CASSLRTRGYTF. The DNA for the CDR3 is TGTGCCAGCAGTCTTAGGACAAGGGGCTACACCTTC. Complete variable domain (other parts from reference TRBV2 and TRBJ1-2): EPEVTQTPSHQVTQMGQEVILRCVPISNHLYFYWYRQILGQKVEFLVSFYNNEISEKSEIFDDQFSVERPDGSNFTLKIRSTKLEDSAMYFCASSLRTRGYTFGSGTRLTVV.

In DNA, the CDR3 is TGTGCCAGCAGTGGGCCATACACCGGGGAGCTGTTTTTT. Its protein is CASSGPYTGELFF. This chain joins TRBV27 and TRBJ2-2; D is unclear. The CDR3 has 13 residues. V was cut by 5 bases and J by 3 bases, with 7 bases left in between. Germline loops: CDR1 MNHEY, CDR2 SMNVEV (reference sequence).